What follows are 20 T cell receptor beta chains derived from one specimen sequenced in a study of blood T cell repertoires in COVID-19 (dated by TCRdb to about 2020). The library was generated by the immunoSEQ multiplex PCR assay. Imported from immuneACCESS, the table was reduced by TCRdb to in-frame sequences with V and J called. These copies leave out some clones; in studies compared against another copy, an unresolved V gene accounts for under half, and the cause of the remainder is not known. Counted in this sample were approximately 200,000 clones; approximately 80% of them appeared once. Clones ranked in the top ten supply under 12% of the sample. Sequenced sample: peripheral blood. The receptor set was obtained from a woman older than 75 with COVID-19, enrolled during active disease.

CDR3 nucleotides: TGTGCCAGCAGTGCCCCCCGTTTTGGCGGGACAGTCACCGGGGAGCTGTTTTTT. Its translation is CASSAPRFGGTVTGELFF. V and J are TRBV27 and TRBJ2-2; D possibly corresponds to TRBD1 (7 bases). Between the trimmed V and J ends, which lost 5 bases and 4 bases, there was a span of 23 bases. This CDR3 is built from 18 residues. The germline V gene has CDR1 MNHEY and CDR2 SMNVEV (reference sequence).

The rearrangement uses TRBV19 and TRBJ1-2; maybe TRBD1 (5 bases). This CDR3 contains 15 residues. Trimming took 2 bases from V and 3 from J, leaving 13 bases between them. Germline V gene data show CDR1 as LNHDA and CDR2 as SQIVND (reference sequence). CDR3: CASSILAGTDYGYTF. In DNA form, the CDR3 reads TGTGCCAGTAGTATATTGGCGGGGACCGACTATGGCTACACCTTC.

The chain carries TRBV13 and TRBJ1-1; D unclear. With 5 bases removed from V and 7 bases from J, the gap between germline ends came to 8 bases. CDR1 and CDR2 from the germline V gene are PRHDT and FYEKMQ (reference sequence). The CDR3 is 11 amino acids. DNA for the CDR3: TGTGCCAGCAGCCCCGAGGGTGAAGCTTTCTTT. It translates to CASSPEGEAFF.

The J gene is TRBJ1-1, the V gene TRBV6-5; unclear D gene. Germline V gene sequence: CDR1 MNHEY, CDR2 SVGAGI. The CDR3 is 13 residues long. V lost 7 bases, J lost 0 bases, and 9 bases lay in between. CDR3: CASKYSMNTEAFF. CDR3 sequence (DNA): TGTGCCAGCAAGTACAGTATGAACACTGAAGCTTTCTTT.

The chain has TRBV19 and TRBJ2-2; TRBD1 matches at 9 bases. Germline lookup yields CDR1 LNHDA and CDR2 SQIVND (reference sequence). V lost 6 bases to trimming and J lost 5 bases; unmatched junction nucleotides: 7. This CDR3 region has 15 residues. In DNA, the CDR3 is TGTGCCAGTAGATCAGGGACAGGGTCAACCGGGGAGCTGTTTTTT. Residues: CASRSGTGSTGELFF.

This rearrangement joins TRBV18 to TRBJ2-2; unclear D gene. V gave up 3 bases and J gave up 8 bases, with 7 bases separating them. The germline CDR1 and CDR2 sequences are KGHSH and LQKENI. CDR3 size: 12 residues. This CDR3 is CASSPSTGELFF. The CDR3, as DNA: TGTGCCAGCTCACCGAGTACTGGGGAGCTGTTTTTT.

CDR3 nucleotides: TGTGCCAGCAGTCGGGGACAGCCTCAAGAGACCCAGTACTTC. Translation gives CASSRGQPQETQYF. This rearrangement joins TRBV6-5 to TRBJ2-5; TRBD1 matches 7 bases. V gave up 5 bases and J gave up 2 bases; unmatched junction bases: 5. This CDR3 is built from 14 residues. CDR1 and CDR2 from the germline V gene are MNHEY and SVGAGI.

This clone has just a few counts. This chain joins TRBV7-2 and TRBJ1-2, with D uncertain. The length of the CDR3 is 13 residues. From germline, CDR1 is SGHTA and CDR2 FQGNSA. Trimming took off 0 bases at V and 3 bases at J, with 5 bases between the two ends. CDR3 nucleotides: TGTGCCAGCAGCTTAGCGGCAGACTATGGCTACACCTTC. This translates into CASSLAADYGYTF. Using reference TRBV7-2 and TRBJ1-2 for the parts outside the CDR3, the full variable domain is GAGVSQSPSNKVTEKGKDVELRCDPISGHTALYWYRQSLGQGLEFLIYFQGNSAPDKSGLPSDRFSAERTGGSVSTLTIQRTQQEDSAVYLCASSLAADYGYTFGSGTRLTVV.

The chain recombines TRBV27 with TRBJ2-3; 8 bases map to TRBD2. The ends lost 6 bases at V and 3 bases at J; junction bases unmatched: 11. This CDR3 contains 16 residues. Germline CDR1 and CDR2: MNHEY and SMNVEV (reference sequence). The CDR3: CASRRNSGVGTDTQYF. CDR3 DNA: TGTGCCAGCAGACGGAATAGCGGGGTCGGGACAGATACGCAGTATTTT.

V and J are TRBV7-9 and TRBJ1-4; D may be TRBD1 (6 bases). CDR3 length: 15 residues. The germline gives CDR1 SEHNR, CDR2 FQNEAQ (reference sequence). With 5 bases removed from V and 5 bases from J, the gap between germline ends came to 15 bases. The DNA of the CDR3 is TGTGCCAGCAGCCCCAGACGGACAGACAATGAAAAACTGTTTTTT. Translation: CASSPRRTDNEKLFF.

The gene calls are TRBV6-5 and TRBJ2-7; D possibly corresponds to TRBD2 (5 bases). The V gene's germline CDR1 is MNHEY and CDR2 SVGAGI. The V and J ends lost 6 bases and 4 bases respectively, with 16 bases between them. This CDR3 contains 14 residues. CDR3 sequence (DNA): TGTGCCAGCAGGTCGGATGGCGGGCCGTACGAGCAGTACTTC. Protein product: CASRSDGGPYEQYF.

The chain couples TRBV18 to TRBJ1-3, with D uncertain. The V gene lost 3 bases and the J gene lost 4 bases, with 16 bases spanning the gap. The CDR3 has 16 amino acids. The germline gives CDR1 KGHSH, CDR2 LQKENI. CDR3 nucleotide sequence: TGTGCCAGCTCACCCTCAGCGGTTTCGTGGGGAAACACCATATATTTT. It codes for CASSPSAVSWGNTIYF.

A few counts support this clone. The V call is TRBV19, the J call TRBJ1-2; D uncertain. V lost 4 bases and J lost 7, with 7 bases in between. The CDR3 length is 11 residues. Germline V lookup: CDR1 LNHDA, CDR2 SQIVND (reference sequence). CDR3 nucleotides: TGTGCCAGTAGTAGGTTCGGTGGCTACACCTTC. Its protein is CASSRFGGYTF.

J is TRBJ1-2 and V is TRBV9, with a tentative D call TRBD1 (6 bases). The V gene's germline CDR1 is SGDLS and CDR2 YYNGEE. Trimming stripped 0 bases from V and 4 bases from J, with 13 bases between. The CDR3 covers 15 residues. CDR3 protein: CASSVGAGASYGYTF. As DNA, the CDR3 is TGTGCCAGCAGCGTAGGTGCAGGGGCGAGCTATGGCTACACCTTC.

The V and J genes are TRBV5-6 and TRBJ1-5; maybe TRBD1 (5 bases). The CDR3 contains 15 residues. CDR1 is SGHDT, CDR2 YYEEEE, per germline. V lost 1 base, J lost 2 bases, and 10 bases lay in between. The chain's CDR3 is CASSLMDTGNQPQHF. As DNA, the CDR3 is TGTGCCAGCAGCTTGATGGACACTGGCAATCAGCCCCAGCATTTT.

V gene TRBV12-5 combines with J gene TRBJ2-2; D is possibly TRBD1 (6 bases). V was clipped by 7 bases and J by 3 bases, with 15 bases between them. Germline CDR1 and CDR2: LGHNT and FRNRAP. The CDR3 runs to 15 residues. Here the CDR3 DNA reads TGTGCTAGTGCCCGAGGGGGTGTCGACACCGGGGAGCTGTTTTTT. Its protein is CASARGGVDTGELFF.

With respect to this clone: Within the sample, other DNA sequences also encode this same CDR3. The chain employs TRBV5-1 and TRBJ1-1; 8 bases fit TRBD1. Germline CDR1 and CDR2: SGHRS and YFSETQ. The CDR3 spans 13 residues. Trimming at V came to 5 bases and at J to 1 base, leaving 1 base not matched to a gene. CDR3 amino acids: CASSGQGNTEAFF. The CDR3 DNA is TGCGCCAGCAGTGGACAGGGGAACACTGAAGCTTTCTTT.

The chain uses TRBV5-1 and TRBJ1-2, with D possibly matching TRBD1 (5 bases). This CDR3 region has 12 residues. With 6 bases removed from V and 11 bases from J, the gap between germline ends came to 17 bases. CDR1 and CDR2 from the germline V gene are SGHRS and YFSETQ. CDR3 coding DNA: TGCGCCAGCATCGGAGTGGACAAGAGGTACACCTTC. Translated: CASIGVDKRYTF. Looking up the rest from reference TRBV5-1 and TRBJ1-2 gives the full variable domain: KAGVTQTPRYLIKTRGQQVTLSCSPISGHRSVSWYQQTPGQGLQFLFEYFSETQRNKGNFPGRFSGRQFSNSRSEMNVSTLELGDSALYLCASIGVDKRYTFGSGTRLTVV.

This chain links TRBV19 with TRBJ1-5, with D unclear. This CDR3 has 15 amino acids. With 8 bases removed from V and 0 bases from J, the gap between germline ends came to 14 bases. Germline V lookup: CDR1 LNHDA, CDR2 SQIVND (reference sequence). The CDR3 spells CASLLAPVSNQPQHF. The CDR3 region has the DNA TGTGCCAGTTTGTTAGCACCGGTTAGCAATCAGCCCCAGCATTTT.

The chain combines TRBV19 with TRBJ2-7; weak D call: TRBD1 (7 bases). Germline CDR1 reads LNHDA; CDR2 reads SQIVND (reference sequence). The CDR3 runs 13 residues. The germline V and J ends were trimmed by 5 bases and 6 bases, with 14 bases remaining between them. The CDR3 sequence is CASSPGDRAEQYV. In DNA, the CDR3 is TGTGCCAGTAGTCCGGGAGACAGGGCCGAGCAGTACGTC.